Below, 8 T cell receptor beta chains from the same sample are listed, as sequenced in a study of blood T cell repertoires in COVID-19. Method: immunoSEQ multiplex PCR; TCRdb's copy keeps in-frame clones and lacks some. The profile shows about 270,000 clones, 85% to 90% of them singletons. Sequencing input: PBMCs or T cells enriched from blood (not recorded which). These receptors were collected from a woman aged 18-35 years who had recovered from COVID-19.

The chain recombines TRBV6-5 with TRBJ2-7; 7 nucleotides align to TRBD2. This CDR3 region has 13 residues. The V and J ends lost 2 bases and 4 bases, in that order; junction bases with no gene match: 2. Germline V gene data show CDR1 as MNHEY and CDR2 as SVGAGI. The CDR3 DNA sequence: TGTGCCAGCAGTTACGGGGGGGTGTACGAGCAGTACTTC. Residues: CASSYGGVYEQYF.

The rearrangement joins TRBV2 to TRBJ2-7; no reliable D call. V was shortened by 5 bases and J by 2 bases, with 7 bases between the two germline ends. Germline lookup yields CDR1 SNHLY and CDR2 FYNNEI. The CDR3 has 12 amino acids. CDR3 residues: CASSPQTYEQYF. The CDR3 DNA sequence: TGTGCCAGCAGTCCCCAGACCTACGAGCAGTACTTC. The entire variable domain, with the rest obtained from reference TRBV2 and TRBJ2-7, is as follows: EPEVTQTPSHQVTQMGQEVILRCVPISNHLYFYWYRQILGQKVEFLVSFYNNEISEKSEIFDDQFSVERPDGSNFTLKIRSTKLEDSAMYFCASSPQTYEQYFGPGTRLTVT.

This sequence joins TRBV10-2 and TRBJ1-2; D gene ambiguous. The V gene lost 3 bases and the J gene lost 8 bases, with 13 bases spanning the gap. The CDR3 is 13 amino acids. CDR1 and CDR2 from the germline V gene are WSHSY and SAAADI. CDR3 sequence: CASSEAGRQGYTF. Written as DNA, the CDR3 is TGCGCCAGCAGTGAAGCGGGTCGCCAAGGCTACACCTTC.

DNA for the CDR3: TGTGCCATGAAAGCGGGGGCCCTCGGTGGGGAGCAGTTCTTC. It is translated as CAMKAGALGGEQFF. The V call is TRBV10-3, the J call TRBJ2-1; 8 bases agree with TRBD2. In germline, CDR1 is ENHRY, CDR2 SYGVKD. J was trimmed by 10 bases and V by 9 bases; bases with no gene match: 14. This CDR3 has 14 amino acids.

The V and J genes are TRBV2 and TRBJ1-2; 7 bases line up with TRBD1. The germline CDR1 and CDR2 sequences are SNHLY and FYNNEI. CDR3 length: 15 residues. V gave up 5 bases and J gave up 4 bases; unmatched junction bases: 10. CDR3 sequence reads: CASSINRGPSYGYTF. The CDR3 DNA follows: TGTGCCAGCAGTATTAACAGGGGTCCAAGCTATGGCTACACCTTC.

CDR3 sequence (DNA): TGTGCCAGCAGCGACAGGGGGAGGACTGAAGCTTTCTTT. It encodes CASSDRGRTEAFF. J is TRBJ1-1 and V is TRBV2; 9 bases map to TRBD1. The CDR3 length is 13 residues. Germline CDR1 reads SNHLY; CDR2 reads FYNNEI. V was pared by 6 bases and J by 5 bases, with 4 bases of the junction left unmatched. Looking up the rest from reference TRBV2 and TRBJ1-1 gives the full variable domain: EPEVTQTPSHQVTQMGQEVILRCVPISNHLYFYWYRQILGQKVEFLVSFYNNEISEKSEIFDDQFSVERPDGSNFTLKIRSTKLEDSAMYFCASSDRGRTEAFFGQGTRLTVV.

The genes are TRBV28 and TRBJ1-1, with D perhaps matching TRBD1 (6 bases). The CDR3 length is 17 residues. Trimming left V 4 bases short and J 0 bases short, with 18 bases between. CDR1 and CDR2 from the germline V gene are MDHEN and SYDVKM. CDR3 DNA sequence: TGTGCCAGCAGTTCTGTCGGACAGTGGCGACTGAACACTGAAGCTTTCTTT. It encodes CASSSVGQWRLNTEAFF.

The rearrangement links TRBV19 to TRBJ1-1; D unclear. V lost 7 bases and J lost 0, with 18 bases in between. The CDR3 has 16 amino acids. Germline V gene lookup returns CDR1 LNHDA and CDR2 SQIVND (reference sequence). The CDR3 bases are TGTGCCAGTACCCTCCTCCGCGGTAGTCTGAACACTGAAGCTTTCTTT. It is translated as CASTLLRGSLNTEAFF.